This T cell receptor beta chain was recorded in a study of blood T cell repertoires in COVID-19. As originally analysed: Amplification with reference gene primers provided the estimates of nucleated cell counts. Using immunoSEQ multiplex PCR, the repertoire was profiled, and TCRdb retains in-frame clones only, with some absent. The V and J calls and clone size were taken over from that table, and D and trimming were inferred from the DNA. The data contain 110,000 or so clones, around 80% of them seen just once; the ten biggest clones take up less than 8%. This CDR3 is 14 amino acids long. Trimming removed 3 bases from V and 1 base from J; junction bases left unmatched: 1. Germline-derived CDR1 and CDR2 are SGHRS and YFSETQ.

The origin of this receptor is a woman aged 80 or older with active or convalescent COVID-19. The J gene is TRBJ2-7, the V gene TRBV5-1; 10 nucleotides agree with TRBD2. Sequencing was carried out using peripheral blood. In nucleotides, the CDR3 is TGCGCCAGCAGCTCTAGCGGGAGTTCCTACGAGCAGTACTTC. It is translated as CASSSSGSSYEQYF.